The clone carrying this TCR beta chain came up a few times. Its target is not known. After removal of 0 bases from V and 10 bases from J, the junction contained 4 bases not matched to a gene. The germline gives CDR1 DFQATT, CDR2 SNEGSKA (reference sequence). The CDR3 is 13 amino acids. The data originate from a study of T-cell memory formation after mild COVID-19. General study findings and limits: CD8+ contracting clones occupied EMRA, while CD4+ ones occupied mainly CM and EM. Second-wave clones peaking on day 37 lacked confirmed SARS-CoV-2 specificity.

TCRdb ran MiXCR on the 5' RACE reads and lists one entry per CDR3 protein. Of some 450,000 distinct CDR3 sequences in the sample, 20% were seen once. Sequenced: PBMCs or a T cell subset sorted from them (not recorded which). The chain couples TRBV20-1 to TRBJ2-1; 9 bases are a match to TRBD2. The TCR sequence derives from an adult woman who had mild COVID-19 (a few samples of this study predate the infection). Cell type and time point are not known. CDR3 sequence reads: CSARDLLAGEQFF. Here the CDR3 DNA reads TGCAGTGCTAGAGATCTTCTAGCGGGGGAGCAGTTCTTC.